This T cell receptor (beta chain) is drawn from a study of identical twins. TCRdb re-called the 5' RACE reads through MiXCR, storing one row per CDR3 protein. The table records 450,000 or so distinct CDR3 sequences, 20% to 25% of them present only once. The data were also submitted as part of a second study, on T cells expressing NK-cell markers.

This receptor was obtained from a woman aged 18-30 years in good health. The specimen was CD4+ T cells sorted from blood.

Here the CDR3 reads CASKTSGGNYNEQFF. The DNA for the CDR3 is TGCGCCAGCAAAACTAGCGGGGGGAACTACAATGAGCAGTTCTTC. The rearrangement uses TRBV10-2 and TRBJ2-1; 12 positions agree with TRBD2. The junction had 4 bases not matched to a gene; V was cut back by 7 bases and J by 3 bases. This CDR3 comprises 15 residues. Per the germline V gene, CDR1 is WSHSY and CDR2 is SAAADI.